The 30 T cell receptor beta chains below were found in one sample sequenced in a study of blood T cell repertoires in COVID-19. TCRdb's table, derived via immunoSEQ multiplex PCR, lists solely in-frame clones and lacks some. Of around 100,000 clones listed, approximately 69% are singletons. What was sequenced was peripheral blood. The receptors shown here come from a man older than 75 with acute or convalescent COVID-19.

This clone occurred a few times. The chain has TRBV19 and TRBJ2-1; 12 bases match TRBD2. Germline CDR1 LNHDA, CDR2 SQIVND (reference sequence). Trimming removed 2 bases from V and 8 bases from J; junction bases left unmatched: 7. The CDR3 totals 16 residues. The CDR3 reads CASSILLAGGPDEQFF. The CDR3 DNA reads TGTGCCAGTAGTATACTGCTAGCGGGAGGGCCTGATGAGCAGTTCTTC.

This chain connects TRBV29-1 to TRBJ2-7, with 7 bases that match TRBD1. Per germline, CDR1 SQVTM and CDR2 ANQGSEA. The V segment lost 0 bases and the J segment 2 bases; nucleotides outside the gene matches: 1. This CDR3 contains 13 residues. CDR3 coding DNA: TGCAGCGTTGAAGATCAGGGGGCCTACGAGCAGTACTTC. Protein sequence: CSVEDQGAYEQYF.

This clone has just a few counts. The chain uses TRBV30 and TRBJ2-5, with D perhaps TRBD1 (6 bases). Germline V gives CDR1 GTSNPN, CDR2 SVGIG (reference sequence). Between the trimmed V and J ends, which lost 0 bases and 5 bases, there was a span of 10 bases. The CDR3 loop spans 13 amino acids. Here the CDR3 reads CAWSVQGKETQYF. The CDR3 coding sequence is TGTGCCTGGAGTGTACAGGGAAAGGAGACCCAGTACTTC.

This chain connects TRBV5-5 to TRBJ1-2, with 7 bases fitting TRBD1. V dropped 4 bases and J dropped 5; count of bases not matched to a gene: 14. The CDR3 consists of 16 residues. Looked up from germline, CDR1 is SGHKS and CDR2 is YYEKEE (reference sequence). The CDR3 sequence is CASSPTLTTGTYGYTF. CDR3 DNA sequence: TGTGCCAGCAGCCCTACCCTGACGACAGGGACTTATGGCTACACCTTC.

V gene TRBV2 combines with J gene TRBJ2-5; 11 nucleotides agree with TRBD1. The CDR3 contains 14 residues. V was clipped by 6 bases and J by 4 bases; unmatched bases: 4. Per the germline V gene, CDR1 is SNHLY and CDR2 is FYNNEI. CDR3 sequence reads: CASSPGQGAETQYF. Here the CDR3 DNA reads TGTGCCAGCAGCCCTGGACAGGGGGCAGAGACCCAGTACTTC.

This clone was recorded many times. The rearrangement links TRBV30 to TRBJ1-2, with D possibly TRBD1 on 5 matching bases. Between the trimmed V and J ends, which lost 1 base and 8 bases, there was a span of 11 bases. Germline CDR1 is GTSNPN and CDR2 is SVGIG (reference sequence). This CDR3 has 12 amino acids. The CDR3 reads CAWSGSWGGYTF. The DNA for the CDR3 is TGTGCCTGGAGTGGCTCTTGGGGCGGCTACACCTTC.

The chain recombines TRBV4-1 with TRBJ1-2; 11 bases line up with TRBD1. The J segment lost 5 bases and the V segment lost 1 base, leaving 3 bases of the junction unmatched. CDR3 length: 15 residues. Germline CDR1 MGHRA, CDR2 YSYEKL. The CDR3 DNA follows: TGCGCCAGCAGCCAAGGGGGACAGGGGGTTTATGGCTACACCTTC. Protein product: CASSQGGQGVYGYTF.

The rearrangement uses TRBV9 and TRBJ1-2; 7 bases match TRBD1. V shed 2 bases, J shed 3 bases, and the junction held 1 base outside the gene matches. Germline V gives CDR1 SGDLS, CDR2 YYNGEE. The CDR3 runs to 13 residues. CDR3 residues: CASSVQGDYGYTF. In nucleotides, the CDR3 is TGTGCCAGCAGCGTTCAGGGGGACTATGGCTACACCTTC.

J is TRBJ2-7 and V is TRBV7-8, with 12 bases lining up with TRBD2. V trimming: 6 bases; J trimming: 5 bases; junction bases outside the gene matches: 8. This CDR3 has 15 amino acids. Germline assignment: CDR1 SGHVS and CDR2 FQNEAQ. The chain's CDR3 is CASSFPTSGSHEQYF. CDR3 coding DNA: TGTGCCAGCAGTTTCCCGACTAGCGGGAGCCACGAGCAGTACTTC. Using reference TRBV7-8 and TRBJ2-7 for the parts outside the CDR3, the full variable domain is GAGVSQSPRYKVAKRGQDVALRCDPISGHVSLFWYQQALGQGPEFLTYFQNEAQLDKSGLPSDRFFAERPEGSVSTLKIQRTQQEDSAVYLCASSFPTSGSHEQYFGPGTRLTVT.

This sequence joins TRBV9 and TRBJ2-1, with 13 bases matching TRBD2. Looked up from germline, CDR1 is SGDLS and CDR2 is YYNGEE. This CDR3 has 16 amino acids. V shed 4 bases and J 1 base; nucleotides not matched to a gene: 2. The CDR3, as DNA: TGTGCCAGCAGCCGACTAGCGGGAGGATCCTACAATGAGCAGTTCTTC. It yields the protein CASSRLAGGSYNEQFF.

This clone was detected only once. This CDR3 reads CASSEAGGMNEQYF. DNA for the CDR3: TGTGCCAGCAGTGAGGCGGGAGGAATGAACGAGCAGTACTTC. The chain combines TRBV6-6 with TRBJ2-7, with 8 nucleotides matching TRBD2. There are 14 residues in the CDR3. The ends lost 5 bases at V and 5 bases at J; junction bases unmatched: 8. Germline V gene lookup returns CDR1 MNHNY and CDR2 SVGAGI (reference sequence).

The chain uses TRBV9 and TRBJ2-7; 10 bases are a match to TRBD2. Germline V gives CDR1 SGDLS, CDR2 YYNGEE. The CDR3 is 15 residues long. Trimming cost V 0 bases and J 1 base; bases outside gene matches: 1. CDR3 DNA sequence: TGTGCCAGCAGCGTAGAGGGACTAGCGTCCTACGAGCAGTACTTC. Amino acids: CASSVEGLASYEQYF.

The V gene is TRBV20-1, the J gene TRBJ1-1, with 8 bases that match TRBD1. V dropped 4 bases and J dropped 11; count of bases not matched to a gene: 6. This CDR3 region has 11 residues. Germline V gives CDR1 DFQATT, CDR2 SNEGSKA (reference sequence). CDR3 region: CSATPTGEAFF. As DNA, the CDR3 is TGCAGTGCTACACCGACAGGGGAGGCTTTCTTT.

The V and J genes are TRBV28 and TRBJ2-5; 7 nucleotides match TRBD2. Germline loops: CDR1 MDHEN, CDR2 SYDVKM. Unmatched junction bases numbered 19, after V lost 6 bases and J lost 6 bases. The CDR3 totals 17 residues. The CDR3 DNA sequence: TGTGCCAGCAGCCCACTAGGACGGGAGGCAGGGAGAAAGACCCAGTACTTC. Translating gives CASSPLGREAGRKTQYF.

The CDR3 DNA reads TGTGCCAGCAGTTTATCTGTACTTAGCACAGATACGCAGTATTTT. As protein: CASSLSVLSTDTQYF. The chain joins TRBV27 to TRBJ2-3; D ambiguous. CDR3 length: 15 amino acids. Germline assignment: CDR1 MNHEY and CDR2 SMNVEV (reference sequence). Deletions cut 0 bases from V and 0 bases from J, with 7 bases between.

The CDR3 is CATSDLWPSAYEQYF. CDR3 coding DNA: TGTGCCACCAGTGATTTGTGGCCTAGCGCCTACGAGCAGTACTTC. The rearrangement joins TRBV24-1 to TRBJ2-7, with TRBD2 as a possible D gene (6 bases). The CDR3 consists of 15 residues. The V and J ends lost 0 bases and 2 bases respectively, with 10 bases between them. CDR1 is KGHDR, CDR2 SFDVKD, per germline.

The chain carries TRBV7-3 and TRBJ2-1; maybe TRBD1 (6 bases). CDR1 SGHTA and CDR2 FQGTGA come from the germline V gene. The CDR3 is 16 residues long. Trimming removed 6 bases from V and 1 base from J, with 16 bases in between. CDR3 amino acids: CASSSRGTRSYNEQFF. The CDR3 nucleotides are TGTGCCAGCAGTTCCAGGGGAACCCGTTCCTACAATGAGCAGTTCTTC.

The chain has TRBV6-5 and TRBJ1-2; TRBD1 might be the D (5 bases). The CDR3 runs to 13 residues. The ends were cut back, 5 bases at V and 3 bases at J, with 10 bases in the middle. Germline values: CDR1 MNHEY, CDR2 SVGAGI. CDR3 DNA: TGTGCCAGCAGTCGGGCAGGGCACTATGGCTACACCTTC. Translation: CASSRAGHYGYTF.

This clone was found a few times. The chain uses TRBV4-1 and TRBJ2-1; TRBD2 agrees at 9 bases. J gave up 2 bases and V 1 base, and 6 bases lay outside the gene matches. This CDR3 contains 17 residues. Germline V gives CDR1 MGHRA, CDR2 YSYEKL. Written as DNA, the CDR3 is TGCGCCAGCAGCCAAGGAGGCTCTAGCGGGACCTACAATGAGCAGTTCTTC. The encoded protein is CASSQGGSSGTYNEQFF.

The J gene is TRBJ2-7, the V gene TRBV5-4, with a weak D call TRBD1 (5 bases). Germline CDR1 reads SGHNT; CDR2 reads YYREEE (reference sequence). Trimming cost V 3 bases and J 2 bases, with 12 bases left between them. CDR3 length equals 14 residues. In DNA, the CDR3 is TGTGCCAGCAGCTCTCAGGGAATCACCTACGAGCAGTACTTC. This sequence encodes CASSSQGITYEQYF.

J is TRBJ2-7 and V is TRBV5-6; 9 bases match TRBD2. The CDR3 contains 17 residues. With 0 bases clipped from V and 5 bases from J, the junction kept 12 bases outside the gene matches. Germline lookup yields CDR1 SGHDT and CDR2 YYEEEE. The CDR3 DNA reads as TGTGCCAGCAGCTTGGATCGCGGGAGGGCCGTAAAAAACGAGCAGTACTTC. It encodes CASSLDRGRAVKNEQYF. Using reference TRBV5-6 and TRBJ2-7 for the parts outside the CDR3, the full variable domain is DAGVTQSPTHLIKTRGQQVTLRCSPKSGHDTVSWYQQALGQGPQFIFQYYEEEERQRGNFPDRFSGHQFPNYSSELNVNALLLGDSALYLCASSLDRGRAVKNEQYFGPGTRLTVT.

This clone was counted only a few times. The gene calls are TRBV11-3 and TRBJ2-5, with 7 nucleotides matching TRBD2. Trimming took 5 bases from V and 5 from J; bases not matched to a gene: 8. Germline V lookup: CDR1 SGHNT, CDR2 YENEEA. The CDR3 loop spans 14 amino acids. CDR3 amino acids: CASSPGRETETQYF. Written as DNA, the CDR3 is TGTGCCAGCAGCCCAGGGAGGGAGACGGAGACCCAGTACTTC.

The chain is built from TRBV18 and TRBJ2-3, with D tentatively TRBD2 (5 bases). The germline CDR1 and CDR2 sequences are KGHSH and LQKENI. Deletions cut 2 bases from V and 3 bases from J, with 15 bases between. CDR3 length: 16 residues. The CDR3 DNA is TGTGCCAGCTCACCATTTTCGAGGGAGAGGACAGATACGCAGTATTTT. This encodes CASSPFSRERTDTQYF. The variable domain in full, completed from reference TRBV18 and TRBJ2-3, reads NAGVMQNPRHLVRRRGQEARLRCSPMKGHSHVYWYRQLPEEGLKFMVYLQKENIIDESGMPKERFSAEFPKEGPSILRIQQVVRGDSAAYFCASSPFSRERTDTQYFGPGTRLTVL.

This clone was seen a handful of times. The rearrangement joins TRBV28 to TRBJ2-6; TRBD1 is a possible D gene (6 bases). Germline loops: CDR1 MDHEN, CDR2 SYDVKM. V was trimmed by 10 bases and J by 3 bases, leaving 10 bases between them. The CDR3 runs 13 residues. This CDR3 reads CAIQGNGANVLTF. The DNA for the CDR3 is TGTGCCATTCAGGGGAATGGGGCCAACGTCCTGACTTTC.

This clone was observed a single time. This sequence joins TRBV5-4 and TRBJ2-2; the D gene is possibly TRBD2 (5 bases). In germline, CDR1 is SGHNT, CDR2 YYREEE (reference sequence). CDR3 length equals 14 residues. Trimming stripped 4 bases from V and 5 bases from J, with 12 bases between. The CDR3 loop is CASSPPSGTGELFF. The CDR3 DNA follows: TGTGCCAGCAGCCCCCCGTCGGGGACCGGGGAGCTGTTTTTT.

The chain is built from TRBV2 and TRBJ1-6; D is possibly TRBD1 (5 bases). The CDR3 covers 15 residues. Trimming cost V 6 bases and J 6 bases, with 15 bases left between them. The germline CDR1 and CDR2 sequences are SNHLY and FYNNEI. CDR3 nucleotides: TGTGCCAGCAGGGTAATCGACAGCGCTAATTCACCCCTCCACTTT. It codes for CASRVIDSANSPLHF. Combining the CDR3 with reference TRBV2 and TRBJ1-6 gives the whole variable domain EPEVTQTPSHQVTQMGQEVILRCVPISNHLYFYWYRQILGQKVEFLVSFYNNEISEKSEIFDDQFSVERPDGSNFTLKIRSTKLEDSAMYFCASRVIDSANSPLHFGNGTRLTVT.

This clone turned up a few times. The chain employs TRBV4-3 and TRBJ2-1; 7 nucleotides match TRBD2. Germline loops: CDR1 LGHNA, CDR2 YSLEER. V lost 0 bases, J lost 7 bases, and 6 bases stayed unmatched. The CDR3 length is 15 residues. CDR3 residues: CASSQDRVSGNEQFF. As DNA, the CDR3 is TGCGCCAGCAGCCAAGATCGAGTTAGCGGGAATGAGCAGTTCTTC.

This clone was observed at least ten times. V usage is TRBV28 and J usage is TRBJ1-4; possibly TRBD1 for D (6 bases). The CDR3 runs 12 residues. The germline V gene has CDR1 MDHEN and CDR2 SYDVKM. Trimming removed 6 bases at V and 11 bases at J, with 13 bases between. This chain's CDR3 is CASRDSSFKLFF. Here the CDR3 DNA reads TGTGCCAGCAGGGACAGCAGTTTTAAACTGTTTTTT. Based on the CDR3 plus reference TRBV28 and TRBJ1-4, the full variable domain is DVKVTQSSRYLVKRTGEKVFLECVQDMDHENMFWYRQDPGLGLRLIYFSYDVKMKEKGDIPEGYSVSREKKERFSLILESASTNQTSMYLCASRDSSFKLFFGSGTQLSVL.

This chain joins TRBV24-1 and TRBJ2-2; no clear D gene. The V end lost 3 bases, the J end lost 6 bases, and 10 bases lay between the germline ends. Germline assignment: CDR1 KGHDR and CDR2 SFDVKD. The CDR3 is 14 residues long. The DNA for the CDR3 is TGTGCCACCAGTGATCTGACTCGGGCCGGGGAGCTGTTTTTT. It yields the protein CATSDLTRAGELFF.

The genes are TRBV10-2 and TRBJ2-1, with D tentatively TRBD2 (5 bases). V gave up 5 bases and J gave up 4 bases, with 9 bases separating them. The V gene's germline CDR1 is WSHSY and CDR2 SAAADI. This CDR3 has 13 amino acids. CDR3 DNA sequence: TGCGCCAGCAGTTTAGGAGGTTACAATGAGCAGTTCTTC. Residues: CASSLGGYNEQFF.